This T cell receptor beta chain comes out of a study of regulatory T cells in long-lasting Graves disease. Broader study findings: Persistent disease preferred TRBV28, TRBJ1-2 and TRBJ2-5; new disease, TRBV20-1 and TRBJ2-1.

Germline V gene sequence: CDR1 SNHLY, CDR2 FYNNEI. The CDR3 runs 16 residues. V was clipped by 6 bases and J by 3 bases, with 15 bases between them. In regard to this clonotype: As yet, its antigen is unknown.

Time point indicated: persistent/refractory GD, antithyroid drugs over 5 years with positive TRAb. RNA from PBMCs was the source of the TCR library. Diagnosing Graves' disease relied on the American Thyroid Association guidelines. Blood from the periphery, approximately 9 milliliters in all, was drawn into EDTA tubes. Building the TCR beta libraries relied on iRepertoire HTBI primers, and CDR3 regions underwent Arm-PCR. One entry per CDR3 protein, called by TCRdb with MiXCR from the multiplex PCR reads. The table has 400,000 to 500,000 distinct CDR3 sequences, approximately 23% seen once. This chain joins TRBV2 and TRBJ1-6; no reliable D call. The source is a female donor with Graves disease. Here the sequenced sample was peripheral blood mononuclear cells (PBMCs), taken when the disease was refractory, from a patient treated with antithyroid drugs. CDR3 protein: CASRISAGLYNSPLHF. Written as DNA, the CDR3 is TGTGCCAGCAGAATAAGCGCCGGGCTCTATAATTCACCCCTCCACTTT.